A selection of T cell receptor beta chains follows, all from one sample in a study of OX40 agonist ivuxolimab in advanced cancers. Measured with immunoSEQ multiplex PCR; TCRdb has only the in-frame clones, and not every one. The sample holds roughly 89,000 clones, around 80% seen once. The sample consisted of CD4+ or CD8+ T cells sorted from blood, taken in a trial of the OX40 agonist ivuxolimab. All receptors come from an adult with an advanced solid tumor such as melanoma, head and neck, liver or kidney cancer. The CDR3 runs from the conserved cysteine through the conserved F or W. The D gene is left open where the match is weak. Part of the rows lack a size; the others show once, few, many or a class for expanded clones.

clone size	D gene	J gene	V gene	CDR3 DNA	CDR3 protein
-	-	TRBJ1-5	TRBV6-1	TGTGCCAGCAGTGAAGAACGGGGGAATCAGCCCCAGCATTTT	CASSEERGNQPQHF
-	-	TRBJ2-5	TRBV11-2	TGTGCCAGCAGCTTAGAGGAGACCCAGTACTTC	CASSLEETQYF
once	TRBD1	TRBJ2-3	TRBV29-1	TGCAGCGTCTCCGACAGGGTAGATACGCAGTATTTT	CSVSDRVDTQYF
-	TRBD1	TRBJ2-5	TRBV29-1	TGCAGCGTTGTAGGGACAGGACCAAAGACCCAGTACTTC	CSVVGTGPKTQYF
-	-	TRBJ1-3	TRBV9	TGTGCCAGCAGCGTAGACCCCCTCTCTGGAAACACCATATATTTT	CASSVDPLSGNTIYF
-	TRBD2	TRBJ2-5	TRBV5-6	TGTGCCAGCAGCTTGGCTTCTAGCGGGGAGACCCAGTACTTC	CASSLASSGETQYF
-	TRBD2	TRBJ2-2	TRBV11-3	TGTGCCAGCAGCGCTGGGATAGCGGGGACATACACCGGGGAGCTGTTTTTT	CASSAGIAGTYTGELFF
-	-	TRBJ2-7	TRBV11-1	TGTGCCAGCAGCGTACAGGGCGACGAGCAGTACTTC	CASSVQGDEQYF
-	-	TRBJ2-2	TRBV6-5	TGTGCCAGCAGTTACGGGTCAGCCGGGGAGCTGTTTTTT	CASSYGSAGELFF
-	-	TRBJ1-2	TRBV5-1	TGCGCCAGCAGCACCGGACAAAGAGGAGGCTACACCTTC	CASSTGQRGGYTF
-	-	TRBJ1-6	TRBV6-5	TGTGCCAGCAGGGGGGGGCAGTATAGTAATTCACCCCTCCACTTT	CASRGGQYSNSPLHF
once	-	TRBJ2-7	TRBV5-4	TGTGCCAGCAGCTCGGGGGACAGTCGCGGGCGCGAGCAGTACTTC	CASSSGDSRGREQYF
-	-	TRBJ1-4	TRBV30	TGTGCCTGGAGTCAGGCCAACCCGGATGAAAAACTGTTTTTT	CAWSQANPDEKLFF
-	TRBD1	TRBJ2-1	TRBV13	TGTGCCAGCAGCAACTCGGACAGGCGCACCTACAATGAGCAGTTCTTC	CASSNSDRRTYNEQFF
-	-	TRBJ1-2	TRBV2	TGTGCCAGCAGTGAGAGGGGCTATGGCTACACCTTC	CASSERGYGYTF
-	-	TRBJ2-3	TRBV16	TGTGCCAGCAGCCAATTTGGCGGGGGCCGCACAGATACGCAGTATTTT	CASSQFGGGRTDTQYF
once	-	TRBJ1-2	TRBV30	TGTGCCTGGAGTTCGGGGAATTATAACTATGGCTACACCTTC	CAWSSGNYNYGYTF
-	-	TRBJ1-4	TRBV7-9	TGTGCCAGCAGCTTTAGCGGGAAAACTAATGAAAAACTGTTTTTT	CASSFSGKTNEKLFF
-	-	TRBJ1-4	TRBV2	TGTGCCAGCAGGCGAGGGAGGGAGTCTAATGAAAAACTGTTTTTT	CASRRGRESNEKLFF
-	TRBD2	TRBJ2-3	TRBV9	TGTGCCAGCAGCGTAGAGCGGGGGGGCACAGATACGCAGTATTTT	CASSVERGGTDTQYF
-	TRBD1	TRBJ1-2	TRBV4-1	TGCGCCAGCAGCCTCTACTTACAGGGGGCGATTCCAAGCTACACCTTC	CASSLYLQGAIPSYTF
-	-	TRBJ2-3	TRBV7-2	TGTGCCAGCAGCGGATCAGGTGGGCGGGGGCGTGGGTATTTT	CASSGSGGRGRGYF
-	-	TRBJ1-6	TRBV18	TGTGCCAGCTCACCAGGCAATTCACCCCTCCACTTT	CASSPGNSPLHF
-	TRBD2	TRBJ2-2	TRBV5-4	TGTGCCAGCAGAAAAGCGGGGGGGCCGTCCGGGGAGCTGTTTTTT	CASRKAGGPSGELFF
-	TRBD1	TRBJ1-2	TRBV7-3	TGTGCCAGCAGCCCCGACAGGGACTATGGCTACACCTTC	CASSPDRDYGYTF
-	TRBD1	TRBJ1-4	TRBV28	TGTGCCAGCTCGAGACAGGGCACTAATGAAAAACTGTTTTTT	CASSRQGTNEKLFF
-	TRBD1	TRBJ1-6	TRBV30	TGTGCCTGGAGTGCAGTGACTACCCTCGGGACAGGGGGCGCAGGATCACCCCTCCACTTT	CAWSAVTTLGTGGAGSPLHF
-	-	TRBJ1-2	TRBV10-3	TGTGCCTCCCTAGCCGGAGGCTATGGCTACACCTTC	CASLAGGYGYTF
-	-	TRBJ1-4	TRBV6-1	TGTGCCAGCAGTGAAGGGTTCGGGGGTGCAACTAATGAAAAACTGTTTTTT	CASSEGFGGATNEKLFF
-	-	TRBJ1-3	TRBV5-4	TGTGCCAGCAGCCTGGGGGGCATGGAGGGAACTCGAAACACCATATATTTT	CASSLGGMEGTRNTIYF
-	-	TRBJ1-1	TRBV5-1	TGCGCCAGCGTACTGCGTGGTGGGACTGAAGCTTTCTTT	CASVLRGGTEAFF
-	TRBD1	TRBJ1-5	TRBV7-8	TGTGCCAGCAGCTTACCAGGGGGGGATCAGCCCCAGCATTTT	CASSLPGGDQPQHF
-	-	TRBJ2-7	TRBV28	TGTGCCAGCAGCAACCTGCCGGCTATTTCCTACGAGCAGTACTTC	CASSNLPAISYEQYF